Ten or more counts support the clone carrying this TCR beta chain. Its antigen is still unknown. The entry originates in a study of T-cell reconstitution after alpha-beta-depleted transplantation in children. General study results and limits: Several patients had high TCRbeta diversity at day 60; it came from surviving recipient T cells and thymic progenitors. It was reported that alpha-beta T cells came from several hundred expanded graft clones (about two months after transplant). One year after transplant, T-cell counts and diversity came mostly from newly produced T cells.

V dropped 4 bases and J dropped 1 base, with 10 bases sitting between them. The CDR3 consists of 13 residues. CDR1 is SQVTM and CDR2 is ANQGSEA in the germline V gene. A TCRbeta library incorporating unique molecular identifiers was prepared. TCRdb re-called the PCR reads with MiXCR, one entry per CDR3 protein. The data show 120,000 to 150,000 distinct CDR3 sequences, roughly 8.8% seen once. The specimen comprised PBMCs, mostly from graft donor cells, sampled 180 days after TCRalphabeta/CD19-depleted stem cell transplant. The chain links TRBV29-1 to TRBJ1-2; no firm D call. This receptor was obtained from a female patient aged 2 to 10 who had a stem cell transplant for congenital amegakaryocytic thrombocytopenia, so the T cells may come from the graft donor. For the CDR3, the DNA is TGCAGCGTTGCATCCGGGAATAACTATGGCTACACCTTC. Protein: CSVASGNNYGYTF.